This entry lists 16 T cell receptor beta chains sequenced from one sample in a study of T cell responses to AZD1222 COVID-19 vaccine (dated by TCRdb to about 2021). The library was generated by the immunoSEQ multiplex PCR assay. What TCRdb holds here is the immuneACCESS table cut down to in-frame rearrangements. Part of the clones is not present; checked against another copy, under half of the missing clones reflect an unresolved V gene, and the others are unexplained. The sample table contains 95,000 to 150,000 clones; only one count was recorded for around 85% of them. 2.4% of the sample is in the top ten clones. In light of the paper, this sample's time point label describes: baseline before first vaccination. Source: peripheral blood, taken on day 0 of AZD1222 vaccination. Receptor source: an adult in good health.

This clone came up a few times. This chain uses TRBV5-7 with TRBJ1-3; D is undetermined. TRBV5-7 is known as an ORF, though its function is uncertain. The V end lost 0 bases, the J end lost 6 bases, and 10 bases lay between the germline ends. CDR3 length: 14 amino acids. The CDR3 loop is CASSLGGDENTIYF. CDR3 bases: TGTGCCAGCAGCTTGGGCGGGGATGAAAACACCATATATTTT.

This sequence joins TRBV7-9 and TRBJ1-6; D gene unclear. The CDR3 totals 15 residues. Germline V lookup: CDR1 SEHNR, CDR2 FQNEAQ (reference sequence). The V end was cut by 1 base, the J end by 7 bases, with 11 bases between. CDR3 sequence: CASSLDGSPNSPLHF. The CDR3 nucleotides are TGTGCCAGCAGCTTAGACGGGTCCCCCAATTCACCCCTCCACTTT.

The chain combines TRBV19 with TRBJ1-6, with unresolved D. Trimming removed 1 base from V and 11 bases from J, with 9 bases in between. The CDR3 spans 13 residues. Germline CDR1 LNHDA, CDR2 SQIVND (reference sequence). CDR3 amino acids: CASSIGPEAPLHF. The CDR3 DNA follows: TGTGCCAGTAGTATAGGGCCGGAAGCACCCCTCCACTTT.

V usage is TRBV4-2 and J usage is TRBJ2-7; 9 bases map to TRBD1. The CDR3 is 15 amino acids. Germline V gene sequence: CDR1 LGHNA, CDR2 YNFKEQ. Trimming removed 3 bases from V and 2 bases from J; junction bases left unmatched: 5. DNA of the CDR3: TGTGCCAGCAGCCACACGACAGGGGGTACCTACGAGCAGTACTTC. Protein: CASSHTTGGTYEQYF.

This clone was observed a few times. The rearrangement links TRBV18 to TRBJ2-7; 7 positions agree with TRBD2. Germline CDR1 reads KGHSH; CDR2 reads LQKENI. The V segment lost 3 bases and the J segment 4 bases; nucleotides outside the gene matches: 6. This CDR3 is built from 14 residues. The CDR3 region has the DNA TGTGCCAGCTCACCGGCGGGAGAGAATTACGAGCAGTACTTC. This translates into CASSPAGENYEQYF.

This chain joins TRBV7-8 and TRBJ1-5; the D is unclear. This CDR3 is built from 15 residues. Trimming stripped 5 bases from V and 5 bases from J, with 16 bases between. The germline gives CDR1 SGHVS, CDR2 FQNEAQ. The CDR3 sequence is CASSPWTGLDQPQHF. CDR3 DNA: TGTGCCAGCAGCCCGTGGACGGGGTTAGATCAGCCCCAGCATTTT.

The chain recombines TRBV5-6 with TRBJ2-5; D is ambiguous. Trimming took 7 bases from V and 5 from J, leaving 18 bases between them. The CDR3 is 14 residues long. In germline, CDR1 is SGHDT, CDR2 YYEEEE. CDR3 sequence (DNA): TGTGCCAGCTATTGGACGGGCAGGCAGGAGACCCAGTACTTC. Translating gives CASYWTGRQETQYF. Supplemented by reference TRBV5-6 and TRBJ2-5, the full variable domain reads DAGVTQSPTHLIKTRGQQVTLRCSPKSGHDTVSWYQQALGQGPQFIFQYYEEEERQRGNFPDRFSGHQFPNYSSELNVNALLLGDSALYLCASYWTGRQETQYFGPGTRLLVL.

V gene TRBV18 combines with J gene TRBJ1-4; 8 bases match TRBD1. CDR1 is KGHSH and CDR2 is LQKENI in the germline V gene. This CDR3 spans 15 amino acids. V shed 3 bases and J 11 bases; nucleotides not matched to a gene: 11. CDR3 loop: CASSPGQGNFLKLFF. The CDR3 DNA is TGTGCCAGCTCACCCGGACAGGGAAATTTTTTGAAACTGTTTTTT.

The chain combines TRBV10-3 with TRBJ1-2, with a tentative D call TRBD1 (6 bases). Germline CDR1 is ENHRY and CDR2 is SYGVKD. V was pared by 4 bases and J by 4 bases, with 22 bases between. The CDR3 is made up of 17 amino acids. CDR3: CAISGPGDTPGPYGYTF. For the CDR3, the DNA is TGTGCCATCAGTGGTCCTGGGGACACCCCTGGGCCCTATGGCTACACCTTC.

This clone has a handful of counts. The chain uses TRBV19 and TRBJ1-2, with 8 bases that match TRBD1. The V gene end was trimmed by 6 bases and the J gene end by 5 bases; junction bases not matched to a gene: 5. Germline V lookup: CDR1 LNHDA, CDR2 SQIVND (reference sequence). This CDR3 contains 13 residues. CDR3 in DNA: TGTGCCAGTAGGGGACAGGCGGGGTATGGCTACACCTTC. It is translated as CASRGQAGYGYTF.

V usage is TRBV30 and J usage is TRBJ2-3; D gene uncertain. Deletions cut 3 bases from V and 6 bases from J, with 7 bases between. Per the germline V gene, CDR1 is GTSNPN and CDR2 is SVGIG (reference sequence). This CDR3 region has 11 residues. The CDR3 sequence is CAWSAKDTQYF. The CDR3 region has the DNA TGTGCCTGGAGCGCCAAGGATACGCAGTATTTT.

CDR3 in amino acids: CASSSAPPDYPTMLREQYF. CDR3 bases: TGTGCCAGCAGTTCGGCCCCGCCAGACTATCCCACAATGCTTAGAGAGCAGTACTTC. The genes are TRBV27 and TRBJ2-7; maybe TRBD2 (5 bases). The CDR3 covers 19 residues. Germline CDR1 and CDR2: MNHEY and SMNVEV (reference sequence). V gave up 4 bases and J gave up 7 bases, with 32 bases separating them.

This clone was picked up one time. V gene TRBV5-3 combines with J gene TRBJ1-6; tentative D call: TRBD1 (5 bases). TRBV5-3 is classed as an ORF, of uncertain function. The CDR3 totals 16 residues. V lost 0 bases and J 7 bases, leaving 14 bases between the germline ends. CDR3 DNA sequence: TGTGCCAGAAGCTTGGCCCTGGGACGGGCAAATTCACCCCTCCACTTT. This gives the protein CARSLALGRANSPLHF.

The chain employs TRBV6-5 and TRBJ2-7; a possible D gene is TRBD2 (6 bases). CDR3 length equals 13 residues. The germline CDR1 and CDR2 sequences are MNHEY and SVGAGI. Trimming removed 6 bases at V and 2 bases at J, with 11 bases between. CDR3 in DNA: TGTGCCAGCAGCCGGGAGAAGACCTACGAGCAGTACTTC. Protein sequence: CASSREKTYEQYF.

This clone appeared once. The V gene is TRBV9, the J gene TRBJ2-7, with 7 bases identical to TRBD2. The CDR3 is 14 amino acids. After removal of 0 bases from V and 0 bases from J, the junction contained 0 bases not matched to a gene. Germline assignment: CDR1 SGDLS and CDR2 YYNGEE. The CDR3 sequence: CASSVGGSSYEQYF. The CDR3 nucleotides read TGTGCCAGCAGCGTAGGCGGGAGCTCCTACGAGCAGTACTTC.

The rearrangement links TRBV18 to TRBJ2-4, with TRBD1 matching over 10 bases. CDR3 length equals 20 residues. Germline V lookup: CDR1 KGHSH, CDR2 LQKENI. V shed 0 bases, J shed 3 bases, and the junction held 14 bases outside the gene matches. The CDR3 region is CASSPPSTGTGAYGKNIQYF. DNA for the CDR3: TGTGCCAGCTCACCACCATCGACCGGGACAGGGGCTTATGGCAAAAACATTCAGTACTTC.